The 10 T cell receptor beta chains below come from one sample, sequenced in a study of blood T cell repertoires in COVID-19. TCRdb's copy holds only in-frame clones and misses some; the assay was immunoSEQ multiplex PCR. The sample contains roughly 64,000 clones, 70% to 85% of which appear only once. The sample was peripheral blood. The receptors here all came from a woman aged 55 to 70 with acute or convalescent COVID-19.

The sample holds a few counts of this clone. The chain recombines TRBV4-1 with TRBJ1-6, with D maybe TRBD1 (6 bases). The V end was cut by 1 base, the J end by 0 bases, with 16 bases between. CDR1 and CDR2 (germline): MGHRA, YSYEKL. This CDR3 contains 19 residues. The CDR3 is CASSQVLQGGGSYNSPLHF. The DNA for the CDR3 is TGCGCCAGCAGCCAAGTCTTACAGGGTGGAGGCTCCTATAATTCACCCCTCCACTTT.

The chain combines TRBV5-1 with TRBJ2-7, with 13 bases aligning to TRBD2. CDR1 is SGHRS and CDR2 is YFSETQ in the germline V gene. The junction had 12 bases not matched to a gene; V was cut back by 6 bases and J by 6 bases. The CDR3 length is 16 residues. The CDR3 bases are TGCGCCAGCAACGACGTACCGGGACTAGCGGGGCGCGAGCAGTACTTC. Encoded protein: CASNDVPGLAGREQYF.

The CDR3 reads CASSLVVGAGGSTDTQYF. As DNA, the CDR3 is TGTGCCAGCAGCTTGGTCGTAGGAGCGGGGGGATCCACAGATACGCAGTATTTT. This sequence joins TRBV5-4 and TRBJ2-3; 9 bases align to TRBD2. This CDR3 comprises 18 residues. Germline-derived CDR1 and CDR2 are SGHNT and YYREEE (reference sequence). Losses at the gene ends were 0 bases for V and 2 bases for J; bases not matched to a gene: 10. The full variable domain, in which reference TRBV5-4 and TRBJ2-3 provide the parts outside the CDR3, is ETGVTQSPTHLIKTRGQQVTLRCSSQSGHNTVSWYQQALGQGPQFIFQYYREEENGRGNFPPRFSGLQFPNYSSELNVNALELDDSALYLCASSLVVGAGGSTDTQYFGPGTRLTVL.

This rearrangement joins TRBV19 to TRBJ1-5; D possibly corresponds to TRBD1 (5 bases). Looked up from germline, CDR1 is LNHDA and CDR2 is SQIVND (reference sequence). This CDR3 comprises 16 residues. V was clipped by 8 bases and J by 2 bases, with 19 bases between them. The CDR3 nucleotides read TGTGCCAGTGCGGGGTCAGGGCTTTACGGCAATCAGCCCCAGCATTTT. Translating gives CASAGSGLYGNQPQHF.

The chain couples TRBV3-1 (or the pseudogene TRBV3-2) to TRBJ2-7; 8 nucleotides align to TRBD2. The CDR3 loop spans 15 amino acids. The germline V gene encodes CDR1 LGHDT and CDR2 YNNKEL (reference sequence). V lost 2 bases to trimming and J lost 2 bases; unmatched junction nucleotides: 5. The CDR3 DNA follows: TGTGCCAGCAGCCAAAGGCGGGGGGTAACCTACGAGCAGTACTTC. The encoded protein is CASSQRRGVTYEQYF.

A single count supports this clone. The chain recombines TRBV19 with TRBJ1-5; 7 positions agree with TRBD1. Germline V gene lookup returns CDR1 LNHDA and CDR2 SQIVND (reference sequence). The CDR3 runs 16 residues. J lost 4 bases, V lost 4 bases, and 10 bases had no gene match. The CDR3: CASSTTGASFNQPQHF. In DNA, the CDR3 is TGTGCCAGTAGTACTACAGGGGCCTCCTTTAATCAGCCCCAGCATTTT.

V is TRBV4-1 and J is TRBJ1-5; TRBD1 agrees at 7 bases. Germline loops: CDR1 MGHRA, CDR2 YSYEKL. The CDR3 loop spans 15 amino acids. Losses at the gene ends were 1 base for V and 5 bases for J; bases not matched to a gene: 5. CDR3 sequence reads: CASSQAGTVDQPQHF. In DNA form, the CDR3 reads TGCGCCAGCAGCCAAGCCGGGACAGTTGATCAGCCCCAGCATTTT.

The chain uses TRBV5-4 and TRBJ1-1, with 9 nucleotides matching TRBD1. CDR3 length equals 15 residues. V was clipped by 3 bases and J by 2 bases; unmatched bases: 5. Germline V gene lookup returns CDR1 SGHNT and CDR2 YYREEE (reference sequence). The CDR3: CASSWTGAANTEAFF. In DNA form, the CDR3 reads TGTGCCAGCAGCTGGACAGGGGCCGCAAACACTGAAGCTTTCTTT.

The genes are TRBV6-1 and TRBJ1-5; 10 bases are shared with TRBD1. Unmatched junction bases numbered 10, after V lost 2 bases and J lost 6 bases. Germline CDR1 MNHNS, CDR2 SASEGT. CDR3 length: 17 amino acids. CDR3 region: CASSEPGQGRSVQPQHF. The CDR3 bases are TGTGCCAGCAGTGAACCGGGACAGGGGAGAAGTGTTCAGCCCCAGCATTTT.

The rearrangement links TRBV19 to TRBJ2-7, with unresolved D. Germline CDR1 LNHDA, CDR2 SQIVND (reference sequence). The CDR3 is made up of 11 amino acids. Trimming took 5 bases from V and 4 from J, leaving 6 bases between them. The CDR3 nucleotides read TGTGCCAGTAGTTCAGAATACGAGCAGTACTTC. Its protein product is CASSSEYEQYF.